The source of this TCR beta chain is a study of regulatory T cells in long-lasting Graves disease. Construction of the TCR beta libraries employed iRepertoire HTBI primers in conjunction with Arm-PCR of CDR3 regions. In TCRdb, the multiplex PCR reads were re-called with MiXCR into one record per CDR3 protein. In the table there are nearly 350,000 distinct CDR3 sequences, 15% to 20% of which are singletons. Time point specified: persistent/refractory GD, antithyroid drugs over 5 years with positive TRAb. PBMC RNA was the source of the TCR library. Per germline, CDR1 SGHTA and CDR2 FQGNSA. The CDR3 runs to 16 residues. Germline trimming cut 3 bases from V and 2 bases from J; bases unmatched to any gene: 6.

The sample in question was peripheral blood mononuclear cells (PBMCs), obtained when the disease was refractory, from a patient treated with antithyroid drugs. The chain recombines TRBV7-2 with TRBJ2-3; 9 positions agree with TRBD2. The clonotype originates from a female donor with Graves disease. CDR3 amino acids: CASSFLAGTHTDTQYF. The CDR3 region has the DNA TGTGCCAGCAGCTTCCTAGCGGGGACACACACAGATACGCAGTATTTT.